This T cell receptor beta chain was retrieved from a study of shared clonotypes between healthy human individuals. Germline CDR1 reads GTSNPN; CDR2 reads SVGIG (reference sequence). Trimming removed 3 bases from V and 0 bases from J; junction bases left unmatched: 4. This CDR3 has 14 amino acids. The study, taken as a whole, reports: Sharing across four donors was highest in naive CD4 (roughly 5%) and lowest in memory CD8 (0.4%).

Points on this clone: Its specificity is not known.

Each cell subset's genomic DNA was divided evenly among several immunoSEQ plates. Repertoires were generated with immunoSEQ multiplex PCR, while TCRdb's copy carries only in-frame clones and drops some. The sample shows about 800,000 clones, roughly 96% of them seen only once. Only CD45RO-negative cells positively selected for CCR7 counted as naive CD8 cells, so terminally differentiated effector memory CD45RA+ cells were excluded. The specimen sequenced was naive CD8+ T cells sorted from blood. The source of this sequence is a young man in good health. This chain joins TRBV30 and TRBJ1-1; TRBD1 aligns across 7 bases. The CDR3 here is CAWSRDSLNTEAFF. The CDR3, as DNA: TGTGCCTGGAGCCGGGACAGCCTGAACACTGAAGCTTTCTTT.